A single sample is the source of the 26 T cell receptor beta chains below, sequenced in a study of control samples from healthy donors and cancer patients. TCRdb's copy holds only in-frame clones and misses some; the assay was immunoSEQ multiplex PCR. The sample carries 390,000 or so clones, around 90% recorded once. Sequencing was performed on PBMCs. The receptors shown here come from a man between 40 and 49 years old with head and neck cancer.

The rearrangement links TRBV11-2 to TRBJ2-7; TRBD2 aligns across 10 bases. V was pared by 2 bases and J by 3 bases, with 1 base of the junction left unmatched. This CDR3 contains 14 residues. The V gene's germline CDR1 is SGHAT and CDR2 FQNNGV. CDR3 loop: CASSLSGRGYEQYF. The CDR3 DNA sequence: TGTGCCAGCAGCTTAAGCGGGAGGGGCTACGAGCAGTACTTC.

The genes are TRBV27 and TRBJ1-2; 9 bases map to TRBD1. Germline values: CDR1 MNHEY, CDR2 SMNVEV (reference sequence). Unmatched junction bases numbered 13, after V lost 3 bases and J lost 8 bases. The length of the CDR3 is 16 residues. In DNA, the CDR3 is TGTGCCAGCAGTTTTTCTCCCGGAGACAGGGGGAAAGGCTACACCTTC. Amino acids: CASSFSPGDRGKGYTF.

V is TRBV30 and J is TRBJ1-5; the match to TRBD1 covers 8 bases. The CDR3 loop spans 13 amino acids. V was clipped by 2 bases and J by 4 bases; unmatched bases: 1. Germline-derived CDR1 and CDR2 are GTSNPN and SVGIG (reference sequence). DNA of the CDR3: TGTGCCTGGAGTCAGGGGGCAAATCAGCCCCAGCATTTT. Its translation is CAWSQGANQPQHF.

As for this clone: A read error may account for a junction end that differs from germline. The genes are TRBV2 and TRBJ1-1, with D unclear. CDR3 length: 10 residues. Germline V gene data show CDR1 as SNHLY and CDR2 as FYNNEI. CDR3 residues: CATSGAEAFF. The CDR3 DNA reads as TGTGCCACCAGTGGCGCTGAAGCTTTCTTT.

V is TRBV5-1 and J is TRBJ1-6, with D possibly TRBD1 on 5 matching bases. The CDR3 has 16 residues. Deletions cut 2 bases from V and 8 bases from J, with 17 bases between. The germline V gene has CDR1 SGHRS and CDR2 YFSETQ. In DNA, the CDR3 is TGCGCCAGCAGCTTCCGGGGGGGTTTAAACGATTCACCCCTCCACTTT. Translation: CASSFRGGLNDSPLHF.

Only one count was recorded for this clone. J is TRBJ2-7 and V is TRBV9; 7 bases agree with TRBD2. There are 15 residues in the CDR3. Trimming removed 3 bases from V and 1 base from J; junction bases left unmatched: 7. The germline V gene has CDR1 SGDLS and CDR2 YYNGEE. The CDR3 bases are TGTGCCAGCAGCGCCGGGAACGGGAGGTCCTACGAGCAGTACTTC. Its protein product is CASSAGNGRSYEQYF.

The chain carries TRBV7-2 and TRBJ2-5; no firm D call. Trimming shortened V by 3 bases and J by 2 bases, and 10 bases separated the two germline ends. The germline CDR1 and CDR2 sequences are SGHTA and FQGNSA. This CDR3 has 14 amino acids. The CDR3 loop is CASSLARLQETQYF. DNA for the CDR3: TGTGCCAGCAGCTTGGCCAGATTACAAGAGACCCAGTACTTC.

In its sample, this clone was seen once. The germline gene is not matched at one end of the junction; a read error may be the cause. The chain has TRBV7-7 and TRBJ2-1, with 10 bases aligning to TRBD2. The CDR3 has 18 residues. Germline V gene sequence: CDR1 SSHAT, CDR2 FNYEAQ (reference sequence). CDR3 residues: CASSLVAGGLLSYNEQFF. As DNA, the CDR3 is TGTGCTAGCAGCTTAGTAGCGGGGGGCCTCTTATCCTACAATGAGCAGTTCTTC.

This CDR3 reads CASSPDRANSGNTIYF. For the CDR3, the DNA is TGCGCCAGCAGCCCGGACAGGGCGAACTCTGGAAACACCATATATTTT. The gene calls are TRBV5-1 and TRBJ1-3; 8 bases fit TRBD1. Germline V gene lookup returns CDR1 SGHRS and CDR2 YFSETQ. V shed 4 bases, J shed 0 bases, and the junction held 6 bases outside the gene matches. CDR3 length equals 16 residues.

This chain uses TRBV7-8 with TRBJ2-1; D is perhaps TRBD1 (6 bases). CDR3 length equals 16 residues. Looked up from germline, CDR1 is SGHVS and CDR2 is FQNEAQ. The germline V and J ends were trimmed by 5 bases and 6 bases, with 20 bases remaining between them. The CDR3 nucleotides read TGTGCCAGCAGCGCACGTCGGCAGGGGATAGGCAATGAGCAGTTCTTC. Translation gives CASSARRQGIGNEQFF.

The chain recombines TRBV5-6 with TRBJ1-1; D gene ambiguous. V was shortened by 4 bases and J by 0 bases, with 13 bases between the two germline ends. There are 15 residues in the CDR3. Germline loops: CDR1 SGHDT, CDR2 YYEEEE. The CDR3 loop is CASSPTVNMNTEAFF. CDR3 in DNA: TGTGCCAGCAGCCCGACGGTGAACATGAACACTGAAGCTTTCTTT.

Here the CDR3 reads CASSERTGGSYNEQFF. DNA of the CDR3: TGTGCCAGCAGCGAGAGAACAGGGGGATCCTACAATGAGCAGTTCTTC. The chain carries TRBV5-6 and TRBJ2-1; 8 nucleotides line up with TRBD1. J was trimmed by 1 base and V by 4 bases; bases with no gene match: 7. Germline V gene sequence: CDR1 SGHDT, CDR2 YYEEEE. CDR3 length equals 16 residues.

V and J are TRBV5-1 and TRBJ1-1; D gene unclear. V was cut by 5 bases and J by 1 base, with 9 bases left in between. The CDR3 is made up of 13 amino acids. CDR1 and CDR2 from the germline V gene are SGHRS and YFSETQ. The CDR3 DNA follows: TGCGCCAGCAGACCTCAGGAGAACACTGAAGCTTTCTTT. Translating it yields CASRPQENTEAFF.

The V call is TRBV2, the J call TRBJ1-1, with a tentative D call TRBD1 (6 bases). V was trimmed by 6 bases and J by 3 bases, leaving 26 bases between them. The CDR3 runs 18 residues. In germline, CDR1 is SNHLY, CDR2 FYNNEI. The CDR3 DNA follows: TGTGCCAGCAGAGGAAGGGGTAGGACGGGGGCTGTCGACACTGAAGCTTTCTTT. Its translation is CASRGRGRTGAVDTEAFF.

The rearrangement uses TRBV27 and TRBJ2-2; D is ambiguous. The CDR3 spans 12 residues. The V end was cut by 6 bases, the J end by 3 bases, with 5 bases between. Germline V gene lookup returns CDR1 MNHEY and CDR2 SMNVEV (reference sequence). The CDR3 loop reads CASSPDTGELFF. Here the CDR3 DNA reads TGTGCCAGCAGCCCCGACACCGGGGAGCTGTTTTTT.

The chain couples TRBV2 to TRBJ1-3; 10 bases align to TRBD1. J was trimmed by 4 bases and V by 3 bases; bases with no gene match: 3. Germline V gene sequence: CDR1 SNHLY, CDR2 FYNNEI. The CDR3 runs 15 residues. CDR3 bases: TGTGCCAGCAGTGAGGGACAGGGGATCGGAAACACCATATATTTT. Its translation: CASSEGQGIGNTIYF.

The rearrangement joins TRBV5-4 to TRBJ2-1; 8 nucleotides match TRBD1. Germline CDR1 and CDR2: SGHNT and YYREEE (reference sequence). The CDR3 extends over 13 amino acids. J gave up 5 bases and V 4 bases, and 2 bases lay outside the gene matches. CDR3 residues: CASSRGQDNEQFF. The CDR3, as DNA: TGTGCCAGCAGCAGGGGACAGGACAATGAGCAGTTCTTC.

This clone was seen just once. The CDR3: CASSTTGDSNQPQHF. DNA of the CDR3: TGTGCCAGCAGCACGACAGGGGATAGCAATCAGCCCCAGCATTTT. V usage is TRBV7-9 and J usage is TRBJ1-5; 8 bases agree with TRBD1. J was trimmed by 0 bases and V by 5 bases; bases with no gene match: 3. The CDR3 is 15 residues long. Germline values: CDR1 SEHNR, CDR2 FQNEAQ (reference sequence).

The chain recombines TRBV18 with TRBJ2-7; no clear D. Germline CDR1 KGHSH, CDR2 LQKENI. The V gene lost 5 bases and the J gene lost 0 bases, with 11 bases spanning the gap. The CDR3 has 14 residues. The CDR3 reads CASSGYIDSYEQYF. The CDR3 nucleotides are TGTGCCAGCTCAGGTTACATAGACTCCTACGAGCAGTACTTC.

The chain uses TRBV5-6 and TRBJ2-2, with 8 bases lining up with TRBD1. The V gene end was trimmed by 2 bases and the J gene end by 3 bases; junction bases not matched to a gene: 6. Germline CDR1 SGHDT, CDR2 YYEEEE. This CDR3 has 16 amino acids. The CDR3 bases are TGTGCCAGCAGCTTTGGGTCAGGGGGCTACACCGGGGAGCTGTTTTTT. It codes for CASSFGSGGYTGELFF.

This clone was detected once. The chain uses TRBV5-5 and TRBJ1-2, with no clear D. CDR1 is SGHKS, CDR2 YYEKEE, per germline (reference sequence). V was pared by 4 bases and J by 4 bases, with 11 bases between. CDR3 length: 13 amino acids. The CDR3 region has the DNA TGTGCCAGCAGCCAACCTGAGTTCTATGGCTACACCTTC. It specifies CASSQPEFYGYTF. Filled out from reference TRBV5-5 and TRBJ1-2, the complete variable domain reads DAGVTQSPTHLIKTRGQQVTLRCSPISGHKSVSWYQQVLGQGPQFIFQYYEKEERGRGNFPDRFSARQFPNYSSELNVNALLLGDSALYLCASSQPEFYGYTFGSGTRLTVV.

The chain recombines TRBV19 with TRBJ1-1, with a weak D call TRBD1 (6 bases). CDR3 length: 14 residues. V shed 5 bases and J shed 3 bases, with 13 bases lying between them. CDR1 LNHDA and CDR2 SQIVND come from the germline V gene (reference sequence). CDR3: CASSYSGVYTEAFF. CDR3 bases: TGTGCCAGTAGTTACTCAGGGGTTTACACTGAAGCTTTCTTT.

This clone was seen more than once but under ten times. CDR3 region: CAWSRSNNQPQHF. The DNA for the CDR3 is TGTGCCTGGAGTAGGAGCAACAATCAGCCCCAGCATTTT. The V and J genes are TRBV30 and TRBJ1-5, with D hard to call. The CDR3 has 13 amino acids. Germline V gene lookup returns CDR1 GTSNPN and CDR2 SVGIG (reference sequence). V gave up 2 bases and J gave up 3 bases, with 8 bases separating them. The full variable domain, its missing parts supplied by reference TRBV30 and TRBJ1-5, is SQTIHQWPATLVQPVGSPLSLECTVEGTSNPNLYWYRQAAGRGLQLLFYSVGIGQISSEVPQNLSASRPQDRQFILSSKKLLLSDSGFYLCAWSRSNNQPQHFGDGTRLSIL.

This sequence joins TRBV7-8 and TRBJ2-2; 7 bases are shared with TRBD1. The germline gives CDR1 SGHVS, CDR2 FQNEAQ. The CDR3 extends over 14 amino acids. Trimming cost V 3 bases and J 6 bases; bases outside gene matches: 4. The CDR3 is CASSLGTVAGELFF. CDR3 nucleotide sequence: TGTGCCAGCAGCTTGGGGACAGTGGCCGGGGAGCTGTTTTTT.

The V gene is TRBV28, the J gene TRBJ2-7; 8 bases line up with TRBD2. CDR1 is MDHEN, CDR2 SYDVKM, per germline. CDR3 length equals 13 residues. V lost 6 bases to trimming and J lost 6 bases; unmatched junction nucleotides: 7. CDR3 sequence reads: CASRSAGAGEQYF. CDR3 in DNA: TGTGCCAGCAGGTCAGCGGGAGCAGGCGAGCAGTACTTC. Drawing the rest from reference TRBV28 and TRBJ2-7, the complete variable domain is DVKVTQSSRYLVKRTGEKVFLECVQDMDHENMFWYRQDPGLGLRLIYFSYDVKMKEKGDIPEGYSVSREKKERFSLILESASTNQTSMYLCASRSAGAGEQYFGPGTRLTVT.

CDR3 in DNA: TGTGCCAGTAGTATCGTGTGGGGGCTAGCGGGGGAGAAGCAGTTCTTC. This sequence encodes CASSIVWGLAGEKQFF. The chain links TRBV19 to TRBJ2-1; TRBD2 agrees at 10 bases. Per the germline V gene, CDR1 is LNHDA and CDR2 is SQIVND (reference sequence). The trim removed 3 bases at V and 11 bases at J, leaving 13 bases unmatched. This CDR3 comprises 16 residues. The whole variable domain, filled in from reference TRBV19 and TRBJ2-1, reads DGGITQSPKYLFRKEGQNVTLSCEQNLNHDAMYWYRQDPGQGLRLIYYSQIVNDFQKGDIAEGYSVSREKKESFPLTVTSAQKNPTAFYLCASSIVWGLAGEKQFFGPGTRLTVL.